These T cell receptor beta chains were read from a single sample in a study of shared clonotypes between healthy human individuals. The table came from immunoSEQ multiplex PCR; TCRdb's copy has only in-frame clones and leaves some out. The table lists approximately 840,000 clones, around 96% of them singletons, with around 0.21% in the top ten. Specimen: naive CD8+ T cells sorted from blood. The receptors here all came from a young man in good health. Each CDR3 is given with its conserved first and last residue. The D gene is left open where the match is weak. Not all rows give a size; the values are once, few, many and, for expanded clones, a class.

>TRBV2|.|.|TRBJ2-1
CASMGGYNEQFF
TGTGCCAGCATGGGGGGCTACAATGAGCAGTTCTTC
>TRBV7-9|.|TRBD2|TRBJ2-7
CASSSPRAGAYEQYF
TGTGCCAGCAGCTCCCCAAGGGCGGGAGCCTACGAGCAGTACTTC
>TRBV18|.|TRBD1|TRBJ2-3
CASSPPTGGRRTDTQYF
TGTGCCAGCTCACCGCCGACAGGGGGTAGGCGCACAGATACGCAGTATTTT
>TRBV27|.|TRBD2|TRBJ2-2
CASRPGLLNTGELFF
TGTGCCAGCCGACCGGGACTATTAAACACCGGGGAGCTGTTTTTT
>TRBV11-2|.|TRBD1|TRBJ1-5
CASRLDRGQPQHF
TGTGCCAGCAGATTAGACAGGGGCCAGCCCCAGCATTTT
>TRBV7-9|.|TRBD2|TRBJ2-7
CASRGTSSHEQYF
TGTGCCAGCAGGGGGACTAGTTCCCACGAGCAGTACTTC
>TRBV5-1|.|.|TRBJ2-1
CASSDSSYNEQFF
TGCGCCAGCTCAGACAGCTCCTACAATGAGCAGTTCTTC
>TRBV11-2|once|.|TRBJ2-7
CASSLDLGEQYF
TGTGCCAGCAGCTTAGATTTGGGGGAGCAGTACTTC
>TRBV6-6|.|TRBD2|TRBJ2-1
CASSYSIQRGNEQFF
TGTGCCAGCAGTTACTCGATACAGCGGGGCAATGAGCAGTTCTTC
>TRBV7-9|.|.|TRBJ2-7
CASSPFRDLSSYEQYF
TGTGCCAGCAGCCCGTTCCGGGACTTGAGCTCCTACGAGCAGTACTTC
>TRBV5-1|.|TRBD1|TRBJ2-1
CASSPTPGQTSYGQFF
TGCGCCAGCAGCCCAACCCCGGGACAGACCTCTTATGGGCAGTTCTTC
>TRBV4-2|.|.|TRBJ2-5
CASSQDPRGGTQETQYF
TGTGCCAGCAGCCAAGATCCTAGGGGCGGGACTCAAGAGACCCAGTACTTC
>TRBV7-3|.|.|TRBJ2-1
CASSLGGMANEQFF
TGTGCCAGCAGCTTAGGTGGGATGGCAAATGAGCAGTTCTTC
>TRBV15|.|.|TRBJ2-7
CATSPDQGSYEQYF
TGTGCCACCAGTCCCGACCAGGGCTCCTACGAGCAGTACTTC
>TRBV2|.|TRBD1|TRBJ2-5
CASRARDREKYF
TGTGCCAGCAGAGCTCGGGACAGGGAAAAGTACTTC
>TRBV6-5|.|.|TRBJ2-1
CASSYGLSYNEQFF
TGTGCCAGCAGTTACGGGCTATCCTACAATGAGCAGTTCTTC
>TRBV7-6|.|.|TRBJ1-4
CASSLARAGFEKLFF
TGTGCCAGCAGCTTAGCGCGGGCAGGTTTTGAAAAACTGTTTTTT
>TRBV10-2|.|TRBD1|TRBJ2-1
CASRGTGSINEQFF
TGCGCCAGCAGAGGGACAGGCTCAATTAATGAGCAGTTCTTC
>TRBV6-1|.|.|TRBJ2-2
CAIPVGTGELFF
TGTGCCATCCCAGTGGGCACCGGGGAGCTGTTTTTT
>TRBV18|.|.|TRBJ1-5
CASLEGLSQPQHF
TGTGCCAGCCTAGAAGGTTTAAGTCAGCCCCAGCATTTT
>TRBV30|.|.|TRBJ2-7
CAWSGGDPYEQYF
TGTGCCTGGAGCGGAGGGGACCCCTACGAGCAGTACTTC
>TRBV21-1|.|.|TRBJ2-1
CASSILGLAGVYNEQFF
TGTGCCAGCAGCATTCTGGGACTAGCGGGAGTCTACAATGAGCAGTTCTTC
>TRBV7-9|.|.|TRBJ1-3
CASSSERGPSGNTIYF
TGTGCCAGCAGCTCAGAAAGGGGTCCTTCTGGAAACACCATATATTTT
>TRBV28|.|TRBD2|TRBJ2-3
CASRPLAGGPRDTQYF
TGTGCCAGCAGGCCGCTAGCGGGAGGGCCCAGAGATACGCAGTATTTT
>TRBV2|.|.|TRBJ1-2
CASSEPIKGGYTF
TGTGCCAGCAGTGAACCCATTAAGGGTGGCTACACCTTC
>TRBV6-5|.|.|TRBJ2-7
CASSYSIGRANEQYF
TGTGCCAGCAGTTACTCGATAGGCAGGGCCAACGAGCAGTACTTC
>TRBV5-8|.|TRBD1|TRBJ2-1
CASSWTGVEQFF
TGTGCCAGCAGCTGGACAGGGGTTGAGCAGTTCTTC
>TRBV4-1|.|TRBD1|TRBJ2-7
CASSHGQVAYEQYF
TGCGCCAGCAGCCATGGACAGGTTGCCTACGAGCAGTACTTC
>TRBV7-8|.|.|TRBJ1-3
CAVHDSGNTIYF
TGTGCCGTTCATGACTCTGGAAACACCATATATTTT
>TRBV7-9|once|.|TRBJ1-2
CASSKSSGTDNGYTF
TGTGCCAGCAGCAAATCTTCCGGGACGGATAATGGCTACACCTTC
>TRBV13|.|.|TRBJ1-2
CASSLGGLAANYGYTF
TGTGCCAGCAGCTTAGGAGGACTCGCGGCTAACTATGGCTACACCTTC